A single sample is the source of the 14 T cell receptor beta chains below, sequenced in a study of CD8+CD57+ T cells in acquired aplastic anemia. It was genomic DNA that served as the template for profiling TCR beta VDJ and CDR3. One entry per CDR3 protein, called by TCRdb with MiXCR from the reads. Among approximately 270,000 distinct CDR3 sequences listed, approximately 57% were seen once. Sequenced sample: sorted CD4+, CD8+, or CD8+CD57+ T cells (not recorded which) from PBMCs. Receptors originate from a human donor with severe aplastic anemia or a healthy control (not recorded which).

This clonotype has a single count. The chain uses TRBV2 and TRBJ2-1, with D hard to call. CDR1 and CDR2 from the germline V gene are SNHLY and FYNNEI. This CDR3 comprises 14 residues. Trimming took 6 bases from V and 0 from J, leaving 9 bases between them. The CDR3 sequence: CASRFLSSYNEQFF. In nucleotides, the CDR3 is TGTGCCAGCAGATTCCTGAGCTCCTACAATGAGCAGTTCTTC.

This clonotype was counted many times. This sequence joins TRBV20-1 and TRBJ1-6; no reliable D call. The V gene's germline CDR1 is DFQATT and CDR2 SNEGSKA (reference sequence). Trimming removed 3 bases at V and 9 bases at J, with 15 bases between. CDR3 length: 14 residues. The CDR3 spells CSASTAPPTSPLHF. CDR3 nucleotide sequence: TGCAGTGCTAGTACGGCCCCACCAACTTCACCCCTCCACTTT.

This clonotype was picked up a small number of times. The J gene is TRBJ1-4, the V gene TRBV28, with D hard to call. Deletions cut 3 bases from V and 8 bases from J, with 13 bases between. Germline CDR1 reads MDHEN; CDR2 reads SYDVKM. The CDR3 has 14 amino acids. This CDR3 reads CASSLTVAREKLFF. The CDR3 bases are TGTGCCAGCAGTTTGACGGTGGCTCGGGAAAAACTGTTTTTT.

The V and J genes are TRBV15 and TRBJ2-7; no clear D. The CDR3 totals 14 residues. Trimming took 7 bases from V and 0 from J, leaving 13 bases between them. Germline lookup yields CDR1 LNHNV and CDR2 YYDKDF (reference sequence). CDR3 residues: CATTPLTGSYEQYF. In DNA form, the CDR3 reads TGTGCCACCACCCCCCTAACTGGCTCCTACGAGCAGTACTTC.

This chain connects TRBV28 to TRBJ1-5; D uncertain. CDR1 is MDHEN, CDR2 SYDVKM, per germline. This CDR3 has 11 residues. Trimming cost V 6 bases and J 4 bases, with 4 bases left between them. This CDR3 reads CASSQNQPQHF. The CDR3 region has the DNA TGTGCCAGCAGCCAAAATCAGCCCCAGCATTTT.

This clonotype was counted only a few times. The genes are TRBV12-3 or TRBV12-4 and TRBJ1-2; D gene ambiguous. V was cut by 5 bases and J by 0 bases, with 7 bases left in between. There are 13 residues in the CDR3. As DNA, the CDR3 is TGTGCCAGCAGTCCCTCAGCTAACTATGGCTACACCTTC. Its translation is CASSPSANYGYTF.

This clonotype was seen only a few times. The chain couples TRBV9 to TRBJ2-1; D uncertain. This CDR3 is built from 18 residues. The V gene lost 0 bases and the J gene lost 0 bases, with 16 bases spanning the gap. CDR1 and CDR2 (germline): SGDLS, YYNGEE. This CDR3 reads CASSVDPKMASSYNEQFF. DNA of the CDR3: TGTGCCAGCAGCGTAGATCCCAAGATGGCGAGCTCCTACAATGAGCAGTTCTTC.

The chain recombines TRBV7-8 with TRBJ2-2, with TRBD2 matching 12 bases. V was clipped by 6 bases and J by 7 bases; unmatched bases: 6. Germline values: CDR1 SGHVS, CDR2 FQNEAQ. This CDR3 comprises 15 residues. In DNA, the CDR3 is TGTGCCAGCAGACCTAGCGGGGGGGCCGGCGGGGAGCTGTTTTTT. Translating gives CASRPSGGAGGELFF.

This clonotype was counted a few times. The chain recombines TRBV24-1 with TRBJ2-1; 9 bases line up with TRBD2. Germline V gives CDR1 KGHDR, CDR2 SFDVKD. CDR3 size: 14 residues. Trimming at V came to 10 bases and at J to 6 bases, leaving 9 bases not matched to a gene. Here the CDR3 DNA reads TGTGCCACAAAAGGGACTAGCCGGGGCAATGAGCAGTTCTTC. This encodes CATKGTSRGNEQFF.

The gene calls are TRBV5-5 and TRBJ1-2; TRBD1 aligns across 7 bases. Unmatched junction bases numbered 10, after V lost 4 bases and J lost 13 bases. CDR3 length: 12 residues. Germline V lookup: CDR1 SGHKS, CDR2 YYEKEE (reference sequence). The CDR3 is CASSLRTGGATF. The CDR3 region has the DNA TGTGCCAGCAGCCTCCGGACAGGAGGAGCCACCTTC.

This clonotype came up many times. CDR3 loop: CASTLGRDRIANYGYTF. As DNA, the CDR3 is TGTGCCAGTACCTTGGGACGGGATAGGATAGCTAACTATGGCTACACCTTC. J is TRBJ1-2 and V is TRBV19; possible D gene TRBD1, 5 bases. V was clipped by 7 bases and J by 0 bases, with 21 bases between them. CDR1 and CDR2 (germline): LNHDA, SQIVND (reference sequence). This CDR3 comprises 17 residues. Full variable domain (outside the CDR3, taken from reference TRBV19 and TRBJ1-2): DGGITQSPKYLFRKEGQNVTLSCEQNLNHDAMYWYRQDPGQGLRLIYYSQIVNDFQKGDIAEGYSVSREKKESFPLTVTSAQKNPTAFYLCASTLGRDRIANYGYTFGSGTRLTVV.

The genes are TRBV20-1 and TRBJ1-2; no clear D. Germline CDR1 and CDR2: DFQATT and SNEGSKA (reference sequence). Trimming cost V 3 bases and J 3 bases, with 8 bases left between them. The CDR3 is 12 residues long. CDR3 bases: TGCAGTGCTAGTTTACTGGACTATGGCTACACCTTC. The encoded protein is CSASLLDYGYTF.

The chain recombines TRBV7-9 with TRBJ2-7; D ambiguous. V lost 3 bases and J 3 bases, leaving 6 bases between the germline ends. The CDR3 has 12 residues. CDR1 is SEHNR, CDR2 FQNEAQ, per germline (reference sequence). Here the CDR3 reads CASSFLGYEQYF. For the CDR3, the DNA is TGTGCCAGCAGCTTCTTGGGCTACGAGCAGTACTTC.

The V and J genes are TRBV5-1 and TRBJ2-2; no reliable D call. The ends were cut back, 7 bases at V and 7 bases at J, with 11 bases in the middle. The CDR3 length is 12 residues. Germline V CDR1 and CDR2: SGHRS, YFSETQ. CDR3 nucleotides: TGCGCCAGCTCTCCGGCGGTCGGGGAGCTGTTTTTT. It translates to CASSPAVGELFF.